This T cell receptor beta chain was sequenced during a study of graft-versus-host responses after intestinal transplantation. As for the study in general: Every recipient underwent anti-thymocyte globulin induction, then tacrolimus and steroids for two to three years.

Germline V lookup: CDR1 MDHEN, CDR2 SYDVKM. The CDR3 totals 12 residues. V was trimmed by 5 bases and J by 12 bases, leaving 13 bases between them. The data were produced by immunoSEQ multiplex PCR, yet TCRdb's version contains in-frame clones alone and is incomplete. This table holds 75,000 to 90,000 clones, about 89% found once. A remark on this clone: Its antigen is undetermined.

This receptor was identified in a human donor who received an intestinal transplant. The input for sequencing was unstimulated CD4+ T cells sorted from spleen or lymph node cells, taken before intestinal transplant. This chain uses TRBV28 with TRBJ1-4; possibly TRBD1 for D (6 bases). In DNA form, the CDR3 reads TGTGCCAGCAGTGGGGGCCCCCGGGAACTGTTTTTT. Translated, it gives CASSGGPRELFF. The entire variable domain, with the rest obtained from reference TRBV28 and TRBJ1-4, is as follows: DVKVTQSSRYLVKRTGEKVFLECVQDMDHENMFWYRQDPGLGLRLIYFSYDVKMKEKGDIPEGYSVSREKKERFSLILESASTNQTSMYLCASSGGPRELFFGSGTQLSVL.